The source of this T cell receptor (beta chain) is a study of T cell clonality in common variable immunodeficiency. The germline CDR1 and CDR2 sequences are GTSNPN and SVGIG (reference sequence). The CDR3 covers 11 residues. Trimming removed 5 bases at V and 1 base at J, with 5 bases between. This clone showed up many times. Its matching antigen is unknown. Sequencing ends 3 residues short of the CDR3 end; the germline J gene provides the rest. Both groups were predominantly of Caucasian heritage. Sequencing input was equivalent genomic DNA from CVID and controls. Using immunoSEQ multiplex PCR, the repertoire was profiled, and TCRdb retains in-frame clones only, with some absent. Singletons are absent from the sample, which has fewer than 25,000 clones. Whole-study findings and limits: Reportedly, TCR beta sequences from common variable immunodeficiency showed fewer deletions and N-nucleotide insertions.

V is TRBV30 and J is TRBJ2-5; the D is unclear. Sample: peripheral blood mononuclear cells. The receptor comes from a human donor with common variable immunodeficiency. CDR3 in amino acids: CAWDTQETQYF. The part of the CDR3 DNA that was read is TGTGCCTGGGACACCCAAGAGACC.